This TCR beta chain was recorded in a study of identical twins. Findings and caveats of the study: Modelling underestimated the level of out-of-frame TCR alpha sharing observed in monozygotic twins. Findings came from cross-sectional statistics, without long-term follow-up of donors.

The sample holds a few counts of this clonotype. Its target is unknown. TCRdb itself ran the 5' RACE reads through MiXCR, one entry per CDR3 protein. The table lists some 270,000 distinct CDR3 sequences, approximately 8.3% of them singletons, with 2.5% to 3.5% in the top ten. Germline CDR1 reads MNHEY; CDR2 reads SMNVEV (reference sequence). V lost 2 bases to trimming and J lost 3 bases, with 11 bases between them. The CDR3 extends over 14 amino acids. This sample also appeared in a second study, on yellow fever vaccine responses in identical twins. That source reports: As reported, the vaccine T cell response of twins seemed partly convergent and partly personalized.

The specimen was CD8+ T cells sorted from blood. This rearrangement joins TRBV27 to TRBJ2-7; D is unresolved. This sequence was found in a woman under 30 in good health. The CDR3 sequence: CASSLGGPDYEQYF. CDR3 sequence (DNA): TGTGCCAGCAGTTTAGGTGGGCCAGACTACGAGCAGTACTTC.